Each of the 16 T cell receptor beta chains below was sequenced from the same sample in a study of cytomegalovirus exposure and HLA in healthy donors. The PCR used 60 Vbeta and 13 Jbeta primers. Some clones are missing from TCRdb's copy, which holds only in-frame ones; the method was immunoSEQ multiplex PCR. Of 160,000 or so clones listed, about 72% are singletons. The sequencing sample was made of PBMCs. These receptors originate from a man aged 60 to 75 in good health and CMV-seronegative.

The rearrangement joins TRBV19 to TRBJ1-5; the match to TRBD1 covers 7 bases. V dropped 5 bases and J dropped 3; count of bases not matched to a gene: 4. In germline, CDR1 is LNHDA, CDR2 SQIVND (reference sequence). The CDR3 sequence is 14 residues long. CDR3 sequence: CASSYTGDNQPQHF. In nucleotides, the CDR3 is TGTGCCAGTAGTTATACAGGGGACAATCAGCCCCAGCATTTT.

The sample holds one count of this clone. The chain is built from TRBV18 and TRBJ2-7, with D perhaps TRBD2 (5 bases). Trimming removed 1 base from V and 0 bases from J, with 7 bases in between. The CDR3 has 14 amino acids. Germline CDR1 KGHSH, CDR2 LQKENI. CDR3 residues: CASSPRGDSYEQYF. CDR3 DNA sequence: TGTGCCAGCTCACCACGGGGAGACTCCTACGAGCAGTACTTC.

In DNA form, the CDR3 reads TGTGCCAGCAGTAATAGCGGGGTAACCTACGAGCAGTACTTC. Translating gives CASSNSGVTYEQYF. The chain joins TRBV28 to TRBJ2-7, with TRBD2 matching 8 bases. Germline trimming cut 5 bases from V and 2 bases from J; bases unmatched to any gene: 5. The germline V gene encodes CDR1 MDHEN and CDR2 SYDVKM. The CDR3 runs 14 residues.

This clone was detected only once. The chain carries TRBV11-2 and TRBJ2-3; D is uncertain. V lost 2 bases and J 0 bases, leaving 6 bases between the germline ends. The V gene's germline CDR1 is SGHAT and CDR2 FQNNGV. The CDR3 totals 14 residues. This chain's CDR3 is CASSLLLSTDTQYF. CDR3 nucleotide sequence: TGTGCCAGCAGCTTACTACTTAGCACAGATACGCAGTATTTT. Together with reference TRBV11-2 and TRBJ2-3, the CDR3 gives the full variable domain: EAGVAQSPRYKIIEKRQSVAFWCNPISGHATLYWYQQILGQGPKLLIQFQNNGVVDDSQLPKDRFSAERLKGVDSTLKIQPAKLEDSAVYLCASSLLLSTDTQYFGPGTRLTVL.

The CDR3 is CASSLQGTDTEAFF. In DNA form, the CDR3 reads TGTGCCAGCAGCTTACAGGGTACGGACACTGAAGCTTTCTTT. The V gene is TRBV7-9, the J gene TRBJ1-1; weak D call: TRBD1 (5 bases). The V gene's germline CDR1 is SEHNR and CDR2 FQNEAQ (reference sequence). V dropped 2 bases and J dropped 3 bases, with 10 bases sitting between them. This CDR3 has 14 amino acids.

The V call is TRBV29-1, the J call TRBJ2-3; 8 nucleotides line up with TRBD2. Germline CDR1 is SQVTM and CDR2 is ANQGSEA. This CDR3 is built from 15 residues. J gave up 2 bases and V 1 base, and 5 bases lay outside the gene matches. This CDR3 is CSVEGSGDLTDTQYF. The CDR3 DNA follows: TGCAGCGTTGAAGGTAGCGGGGACCTCACAGATACGCAGTATTTT.

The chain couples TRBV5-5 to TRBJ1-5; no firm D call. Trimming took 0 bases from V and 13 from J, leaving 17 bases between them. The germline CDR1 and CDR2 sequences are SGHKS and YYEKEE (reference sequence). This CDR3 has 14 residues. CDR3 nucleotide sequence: TGTGCCAGCAGCTTGGTAGGCAGGCACGGCCTGCAGCATTTT. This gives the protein CASSLVGRHGLQHF.

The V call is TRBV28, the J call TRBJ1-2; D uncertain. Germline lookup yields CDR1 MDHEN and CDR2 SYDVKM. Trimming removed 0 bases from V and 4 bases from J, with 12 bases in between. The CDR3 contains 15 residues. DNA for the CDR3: TGTGCCAGCAGTTTATGGTCAGATTGGGCCTATGGCTACACCTTC. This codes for CASSLWSDWAYGYTF.

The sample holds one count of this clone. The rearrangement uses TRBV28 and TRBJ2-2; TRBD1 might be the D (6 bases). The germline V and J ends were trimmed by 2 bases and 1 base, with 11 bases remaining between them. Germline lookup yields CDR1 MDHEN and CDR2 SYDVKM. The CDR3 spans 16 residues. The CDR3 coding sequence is TGTGCCAGCAGTTTACTACAGGGATGGAACACCGGGGAGCTGTTTTTT. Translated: CASSLLQGWNTGELFF.

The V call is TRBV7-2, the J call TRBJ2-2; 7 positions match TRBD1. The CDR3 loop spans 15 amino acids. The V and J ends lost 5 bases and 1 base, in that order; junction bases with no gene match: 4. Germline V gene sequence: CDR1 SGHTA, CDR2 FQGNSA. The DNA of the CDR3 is TGTGCCAGCAGCACGACAGGGTTGAACACCGGGGAGCTGTTTTTT. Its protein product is CASSTTGLNTGELFF.

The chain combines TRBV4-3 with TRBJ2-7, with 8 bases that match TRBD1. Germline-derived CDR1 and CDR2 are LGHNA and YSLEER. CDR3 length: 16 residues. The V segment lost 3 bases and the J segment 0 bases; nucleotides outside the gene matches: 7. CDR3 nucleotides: TGCGCCAGCAGCCACGCCTGGACAGGGAGCTCCTACGAGCAGTACTTC. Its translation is CASSHAWTGSSYEQYF.

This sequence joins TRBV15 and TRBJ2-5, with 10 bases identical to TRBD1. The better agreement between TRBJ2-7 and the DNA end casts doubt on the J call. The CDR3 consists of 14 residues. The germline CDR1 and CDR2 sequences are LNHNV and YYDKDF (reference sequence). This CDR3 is CATSRGQGSYEQYF. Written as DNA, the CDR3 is TGTGCCACCAGTAGGGGACAGGGGAGCTACGAGCAGTACTTC.

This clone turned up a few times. The CDR3 DNA sequence: TGTGCCAGCGGAAGCGGGACTCAAGAGACCCAGTACTTC. This gives the protein CASGSGTQETQYF. The chain is built from TRBV2 and TRBJ2-5; 7 positions match TRBD2. Germline V CDR1 and CDR2: SNHLY, FYNNEI. Trimming cost V 8 bases and J 2 bases; bases outside gene matches: 5. There are 13 residues in the CDR3. Filled out from reference TRBV2 and TRBJ2-5, the complete variable domain reads EPEVTQTPSHQVTQMGQEVILRCVPISNHLYFYWYRQILGQKVEFLVSFYNNEISEKSEIFDDQFSVERPDGSNFTLKIRSTKLEDSAMYFCASGSGTQETQYFGPGTRLLVL.

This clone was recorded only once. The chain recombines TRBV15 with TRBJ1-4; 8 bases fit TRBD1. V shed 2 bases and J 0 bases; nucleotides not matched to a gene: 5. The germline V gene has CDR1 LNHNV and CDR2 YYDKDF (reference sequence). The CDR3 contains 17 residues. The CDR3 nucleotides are TGTGCCACCAGCAGATCCCAGGGGGCCACAACTAATGAAAAACTGTTTTTT. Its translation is CATSRSQGATTNEKLFF.

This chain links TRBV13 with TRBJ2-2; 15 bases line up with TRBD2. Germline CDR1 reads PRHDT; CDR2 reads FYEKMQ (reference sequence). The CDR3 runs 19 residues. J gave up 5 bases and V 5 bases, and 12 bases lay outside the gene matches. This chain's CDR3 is CASSPGLAGGPRRTGELFF. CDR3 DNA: TGTGCCAGCAGCCCAGGACTAGCGGGAGGGCCTCGGAGAACCGGGGAGCTGTTTTTT.

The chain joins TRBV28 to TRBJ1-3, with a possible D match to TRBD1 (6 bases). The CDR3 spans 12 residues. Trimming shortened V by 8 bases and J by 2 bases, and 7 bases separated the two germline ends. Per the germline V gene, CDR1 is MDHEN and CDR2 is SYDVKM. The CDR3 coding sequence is TGTGCCAGCTCAGGGGCTGGAAACACCATATATTTT. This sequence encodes CASSGAGNTIYF.